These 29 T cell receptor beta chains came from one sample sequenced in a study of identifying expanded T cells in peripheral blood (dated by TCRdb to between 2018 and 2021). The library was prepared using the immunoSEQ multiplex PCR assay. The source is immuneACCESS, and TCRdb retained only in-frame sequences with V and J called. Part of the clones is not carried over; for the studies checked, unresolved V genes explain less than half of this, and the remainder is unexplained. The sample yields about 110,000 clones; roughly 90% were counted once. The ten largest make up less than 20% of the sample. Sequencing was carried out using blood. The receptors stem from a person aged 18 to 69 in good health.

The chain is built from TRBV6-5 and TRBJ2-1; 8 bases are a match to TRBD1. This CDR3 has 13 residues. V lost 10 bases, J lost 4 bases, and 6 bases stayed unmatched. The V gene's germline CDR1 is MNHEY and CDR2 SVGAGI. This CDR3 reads CATQGASYNEQFF. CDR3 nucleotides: TGTGCCACCCAGGGGGCGTCTTACAATGAGCAGTTCTTC.

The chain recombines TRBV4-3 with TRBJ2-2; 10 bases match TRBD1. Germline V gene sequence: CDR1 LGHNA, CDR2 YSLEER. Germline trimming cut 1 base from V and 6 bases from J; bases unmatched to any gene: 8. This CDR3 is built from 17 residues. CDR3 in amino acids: CASSQGGTGAKAGELFF. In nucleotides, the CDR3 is TGCGCCAGCAGCCAAGGCGGGACAGGGGCTAAAGCCGGGGAGCTGTTTTTT.

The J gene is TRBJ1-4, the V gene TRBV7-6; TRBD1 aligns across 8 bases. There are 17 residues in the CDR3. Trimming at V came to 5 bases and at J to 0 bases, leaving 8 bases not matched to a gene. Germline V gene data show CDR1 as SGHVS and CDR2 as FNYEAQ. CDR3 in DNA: TGTGCCAGCAGCCTCAGGGGGCGCGGGACAACTAATGAAAAACTGTTTTTT. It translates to CASSLRGRGTTNEKLFF.

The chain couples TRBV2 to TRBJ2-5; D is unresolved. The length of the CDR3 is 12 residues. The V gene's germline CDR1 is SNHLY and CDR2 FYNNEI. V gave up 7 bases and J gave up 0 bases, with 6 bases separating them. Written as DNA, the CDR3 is TGTGCCAGCACAAGGGACCAAGAGACCCAGTACTTC. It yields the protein CASTRDQETQYF.

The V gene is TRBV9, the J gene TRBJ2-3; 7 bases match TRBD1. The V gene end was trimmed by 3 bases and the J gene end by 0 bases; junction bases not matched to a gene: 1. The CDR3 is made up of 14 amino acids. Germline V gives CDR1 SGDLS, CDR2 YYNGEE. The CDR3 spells CASSETGSTDTQYF. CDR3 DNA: TGTGCCAGCAGCGAGACAGGGAGCACAGATACGCAGTATTTT.

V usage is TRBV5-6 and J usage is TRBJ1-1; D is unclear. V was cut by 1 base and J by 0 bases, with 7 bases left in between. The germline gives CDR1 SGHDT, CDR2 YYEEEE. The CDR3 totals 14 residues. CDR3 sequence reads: CASSLSPLNTEAFF. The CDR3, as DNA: TGTGCCAGCAGCTTGAGTCCATTGAACACTGAAGCTTTCTTT.

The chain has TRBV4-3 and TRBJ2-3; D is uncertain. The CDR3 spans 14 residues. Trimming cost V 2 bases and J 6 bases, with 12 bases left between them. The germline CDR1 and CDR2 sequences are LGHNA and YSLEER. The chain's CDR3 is CASSQRPLADTQYF. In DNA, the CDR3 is TGCGCCAGCAGCCAAAGGCCCTTAGCCGATACGCAGTATTTT.

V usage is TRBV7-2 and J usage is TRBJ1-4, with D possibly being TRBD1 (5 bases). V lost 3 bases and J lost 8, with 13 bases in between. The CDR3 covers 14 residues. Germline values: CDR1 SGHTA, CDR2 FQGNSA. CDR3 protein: CASSLRERGEKLFF. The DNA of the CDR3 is TGTGCCAGCAGCTTGAGGGAGAGGGGAGAAAAACTGTTTTTT.

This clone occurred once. CDR3 protein: CASSDGLVGEQFF. The CDR3 DNA sequence: TGTGCCAGCAGTGACGGACTAGTCGGTGAGCAGTTCTTC. The chain has TRBV6-4 and TRBJ2-1, with 7 bases that match TRBD2. Per the germline V gene, CDR1 is MRHNA and CDR2 is SNTAGT. The CDR3 consists of 13 residues. V lost 2 bases and J lost 9; bases outside the gene matches: 4.

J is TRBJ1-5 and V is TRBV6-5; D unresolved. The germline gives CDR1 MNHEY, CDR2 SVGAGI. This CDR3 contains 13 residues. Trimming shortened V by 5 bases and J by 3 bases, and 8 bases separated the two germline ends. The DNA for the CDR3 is TGTGCCAGCAGTGCCCGGGACAATCAGCCCCAGCATTTT. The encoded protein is CASSARDNQPQHF.

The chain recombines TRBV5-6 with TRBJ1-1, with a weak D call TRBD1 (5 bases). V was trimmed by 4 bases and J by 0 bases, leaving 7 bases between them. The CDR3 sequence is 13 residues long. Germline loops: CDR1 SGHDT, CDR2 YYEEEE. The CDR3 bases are TGTGCCAGCAGCCCAGGGTTGAACACTGAAGCTTTCTTT. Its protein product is CASSPGLNTEAFF. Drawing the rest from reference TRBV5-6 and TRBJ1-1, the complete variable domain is DAGVTQSPTHLIKTRGQQVTLRCSPKSGHDTVSWYQQALGQGPQFIFQYYEEEERQRGNFPDRFSGHQFPNYSSELNVNALLLGDSALYLCASSPGLNTEAFFGQGTRLTVV.

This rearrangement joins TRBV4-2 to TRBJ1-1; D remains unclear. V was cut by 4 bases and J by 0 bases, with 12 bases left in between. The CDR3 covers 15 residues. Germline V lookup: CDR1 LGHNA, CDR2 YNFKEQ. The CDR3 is CASSPLGEMNTEAFF. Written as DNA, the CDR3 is TGTGCCAGCAGCCCTCTGGGTGAGATGAACACTGAAGCTTTCTTT.

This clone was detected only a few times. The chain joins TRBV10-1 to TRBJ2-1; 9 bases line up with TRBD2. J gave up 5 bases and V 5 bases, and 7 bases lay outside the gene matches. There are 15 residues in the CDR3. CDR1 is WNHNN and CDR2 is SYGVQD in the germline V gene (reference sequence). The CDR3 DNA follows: TGCGCCAGCAGTCCTACTAGCGGGCTACACAATGAGCAGTTCTTC. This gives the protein CASSPTSGLHNEQFF.

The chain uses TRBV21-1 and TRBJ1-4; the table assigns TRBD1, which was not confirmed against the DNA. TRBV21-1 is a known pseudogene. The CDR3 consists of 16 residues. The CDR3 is CASSNRPGTGYEKLFF. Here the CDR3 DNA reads TGTGCCAGCAGCAACCGCCCCGGGACAGGTTATGAAAAACTGTTTTTT.

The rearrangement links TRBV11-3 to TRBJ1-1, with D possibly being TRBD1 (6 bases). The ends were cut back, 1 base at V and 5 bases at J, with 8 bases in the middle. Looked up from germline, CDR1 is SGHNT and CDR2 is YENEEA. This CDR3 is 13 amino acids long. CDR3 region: CASSLGQGTEAFF. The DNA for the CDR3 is TGTGCCAGCAGCTTAGGGCAGGGGACTGAAGCTTTCTTT.

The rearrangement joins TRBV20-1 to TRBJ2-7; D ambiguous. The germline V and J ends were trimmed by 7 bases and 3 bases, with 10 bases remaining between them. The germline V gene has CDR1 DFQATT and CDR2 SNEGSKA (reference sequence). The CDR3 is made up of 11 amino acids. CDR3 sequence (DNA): TGCAGTGTGGGCAACGACTACGAGCAGTACTTC. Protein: CSVGNDYEQYF.

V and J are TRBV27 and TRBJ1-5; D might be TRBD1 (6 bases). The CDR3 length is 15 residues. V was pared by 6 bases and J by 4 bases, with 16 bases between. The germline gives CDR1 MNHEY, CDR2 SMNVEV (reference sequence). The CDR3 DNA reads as TGTGCCAGCAGACAAACAGGGTTTGGGAATCAGCCCCAGCATTTT. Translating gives CASRQTGFGNQPQHF.

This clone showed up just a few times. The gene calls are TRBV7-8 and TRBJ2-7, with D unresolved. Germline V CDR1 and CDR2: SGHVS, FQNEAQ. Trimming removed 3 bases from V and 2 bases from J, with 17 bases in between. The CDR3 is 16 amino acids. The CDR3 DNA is TGTGCCAGCAGCTTTCTTGGTGCGCAGGTTACCTACGAGCAGTACTTC. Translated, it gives CASSFLGAQVTYEQYF.

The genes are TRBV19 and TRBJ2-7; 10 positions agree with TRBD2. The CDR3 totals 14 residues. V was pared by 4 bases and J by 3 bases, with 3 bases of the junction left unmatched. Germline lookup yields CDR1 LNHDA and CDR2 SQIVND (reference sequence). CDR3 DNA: TGTGCCAGTAGTACTAGCGGGGGAAGCTACGAGCAGTACTTC. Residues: CASSTSGGSYEQYF.

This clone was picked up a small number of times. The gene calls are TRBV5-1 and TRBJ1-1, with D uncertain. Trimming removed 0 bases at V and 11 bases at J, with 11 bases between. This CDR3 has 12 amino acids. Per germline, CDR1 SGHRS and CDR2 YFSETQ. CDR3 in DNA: TGCGCCAGCAGCTTGGATGGGCAGCAGGCTTTCTTT. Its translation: CASSLDGQQAFF.

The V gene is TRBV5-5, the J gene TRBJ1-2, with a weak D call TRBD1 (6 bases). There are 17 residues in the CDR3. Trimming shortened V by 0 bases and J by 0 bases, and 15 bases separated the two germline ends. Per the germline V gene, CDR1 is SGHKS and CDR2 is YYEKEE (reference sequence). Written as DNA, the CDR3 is TGTGCCAGCAGCTTGGGACAGGTCCCTTCTTCTAACTATGGCTACACCTTC. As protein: CASSLGQVPSSNYGYTF. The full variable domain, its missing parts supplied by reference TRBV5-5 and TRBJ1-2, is DAGVTQSPTHLIKTRGQQVTLRCSPISGHKSVSWYQQVLGQGPQFIFQYYEKEERGRGNFPDRFSARQFPNYSSELNVNALLLGDSALYLCASSLGQVPSSNYGYTFGSGTRLTVV.

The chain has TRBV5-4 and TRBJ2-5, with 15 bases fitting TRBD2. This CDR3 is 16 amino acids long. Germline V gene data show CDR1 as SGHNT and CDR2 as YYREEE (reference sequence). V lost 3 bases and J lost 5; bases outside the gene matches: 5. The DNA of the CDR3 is TGTGCCAGCAGCTCCGGACTAGCGGGGGGGGCGGAGACCCAGTACTTC. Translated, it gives CASSSGLAGGAETQYF.

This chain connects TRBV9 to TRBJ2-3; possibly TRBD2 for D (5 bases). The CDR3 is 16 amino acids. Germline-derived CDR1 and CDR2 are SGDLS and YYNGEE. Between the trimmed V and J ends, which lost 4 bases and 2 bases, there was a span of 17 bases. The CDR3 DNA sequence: TGTGCCAGCAGCCCAGGAGGACTCTCTCCCACAGATACGCAGTATTTT. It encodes CASSPGGLSPTDTQYF.

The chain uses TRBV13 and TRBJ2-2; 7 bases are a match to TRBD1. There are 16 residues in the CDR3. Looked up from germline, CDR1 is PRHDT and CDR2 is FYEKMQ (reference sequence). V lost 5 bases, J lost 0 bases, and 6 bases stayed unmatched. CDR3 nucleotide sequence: TGTGCCAGCAGCGGCCGGGACAGCTCGAACACCGGGGAGCTGTTTTTT. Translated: CASSGRDSSNTGELFF.

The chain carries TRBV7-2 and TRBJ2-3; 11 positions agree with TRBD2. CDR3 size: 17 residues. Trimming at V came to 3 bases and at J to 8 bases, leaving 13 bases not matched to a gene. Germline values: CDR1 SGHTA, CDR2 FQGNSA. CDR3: CASSFLAGGLVGVTQYF. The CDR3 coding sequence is TGTGCCAGCAGCTTTCTAGCGGGGGGTCTGGTTGGGGTTACGCAGTATTTT.

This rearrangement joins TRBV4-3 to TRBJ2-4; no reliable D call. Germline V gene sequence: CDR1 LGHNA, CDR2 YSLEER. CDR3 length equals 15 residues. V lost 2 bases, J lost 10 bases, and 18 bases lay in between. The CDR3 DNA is TGCGCCAGCAGCCAACTGCCCGGGCGTTCCGGGATTCAGTACTTC. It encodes CASSQLPGRSGIQYF.

CDR3 residues: CASSFGQGSSYEQYF. CDR3 coding DNA: TGTGCCAGCAGCTTTGGACAGGGCAGCTCCTACGAGCAGTACTTC. This chain uses TRBV7-2 with TRBJ2-7, with 8 nucleotides matching TRBD1. Germline CDR1 SGHTA, CDR2 FQGNSA. The length of the CDR3 is 15 residues. With V trimmed by 3 bases and J by 0 bases, 4 bases remained unmatched.

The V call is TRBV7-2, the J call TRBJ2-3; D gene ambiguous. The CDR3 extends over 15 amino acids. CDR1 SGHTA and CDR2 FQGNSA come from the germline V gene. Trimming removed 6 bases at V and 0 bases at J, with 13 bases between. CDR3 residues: CASSSRGSSTDTQYF. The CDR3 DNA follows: TGTGCCAGCAGTTCTAGAGGCAGTAGCACAGATACGCAGTATTTT.

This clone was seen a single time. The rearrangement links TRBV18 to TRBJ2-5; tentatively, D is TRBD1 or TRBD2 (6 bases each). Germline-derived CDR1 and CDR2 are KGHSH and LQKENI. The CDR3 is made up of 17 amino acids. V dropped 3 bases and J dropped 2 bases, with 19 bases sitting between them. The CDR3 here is CASSPNYRGGPQETQYF. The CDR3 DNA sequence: TGTGCCAGCTCACCCAACTATCGAGGGGGGCCTCAAGAGACCCAGTACTTC.